What follows are 14 T cell receptor beta chains derived from one specimen sequenced in a study of blood T cell repertoires in COVID-19. The assay was immunoSEQ multiplex PCR, and TCRdb's table has in-frame clones only and misses some. This sample carries fewer than 300,000 clones, around 84% of them seen once, and the ten largest clones take more than 1.1%. Material for sequencing was peripheral blood. The receptors here all came from a human donor with COVID-19, enrolled during active disease. The donor label of this sample is uncertain.

This sequence joins TRBV19 and TRBJ2-7; D is perhaps TRBD1 (6 bases). The germline gives CDR1 LNHDA, CDR2 SQIVND (reference sequence). The ends were cut back, 1 base at V and 3 bases at J, with 16 bases in the middle. This CDR3 region has 16 residues. CDR3 DNA: TGTGCCAGTAGTATAGGTGGACAGCCTGGACGCTACGAGCAGTACTTC. Translated: CASSIGGQPGRYEQYF.

The chain combines TRBV12-3 or TRBV12-4 with TRBJ2-6; D is undetermined. The length of the CDR3 is 12 residues. The V end lost 8 bases, the J end lost 3 bases, and 5 bases lay between the germline ends. The CDR3 sequence: CASCLGANVLTF. CDR3 nucleotides: TGTGCCAGCTGTCTTGGGGCCAACGTCCTGACTTTC.

This chain's CDR3 is CASSVAGQAYGYTF. In DNA, the CDR3 is TGTGCCAGCAGCGTAGCTGGCCAGGCCTATGGCTACACCTTC. V gene TRBV9 combines with J gene TRBJ1-2; D remains ambiguous. V lost 0 bases, J lost 4 bases, and 10 bases lay in between. The germline V gene encodes CDR1 SGDLS and CDR2 YYNGEE. The CDR3 has 14 residues.

This rearrangement joins TRBV9 to TRBJ2-3, with 8 bases that match TRBD2. This CDR3 contains 16 residues. Trimming took 2 bases from V and 3 from J; bases not matched to a gene: 8. Germline loops: CDR1 SGDLS, CDR2 YYNGEE. DNA of the CDR3: TGTGCCAGCAGCGTTGGGGCGGGAGGTTATACAGATACGCAGTATTTT. Residues: CASSVGAGGYTDTQYF.

The sample holds one count of this clone. The V and J genes are TRBV6-5 and TRBJ1-1, with D maybe TRBD1 (6 bases). This CDR3 is built from 14 residues. V was cut by 6 bases and J by 1 base, with 12 bases left in between. The germline gives CDR1 MNHEY, CDR2 SVGAGI. CDR3 sequence reads: CASRDSWKNTEAFF. In DNA, the CDR3 is TGTGCCAGCAGGGACAGTTGGAAGAACACTGAAGCTTTCTTT.

The sample holds one count of this clone. J is TRBJ1-1 and V is TRBV19; 7 positions match TRBD1. The CDR3 is 14 amino acids. V lost 2 bases and J lost 7; bases outside the gene matches: 7. Germline V gene sequence: CDR1 LNHDA, CDR2 SQIVND (reference sequence). The CDR3 bases are TGTGCCAGTAGTATACTCCCCCGACAGGGTGAAGCTTTCTTT. It yields the protein CASSILPRQGEAFF.

This clone was recorded only once. This chain connects TRBV28 to TRBJ1-5; D is unresolved. Germline CDR1 is MDHEN and CDR2 is SYDVKM. The CDR3 is 11 residues long. Trimming stripped 7 bases from V and 16 bases from J, with 17 bases between. DNA of the CDR3: TGTGCCAGCACCATTAGGCGGAGTGCCCATTTT. It encodes CASTIRRSAHF.

The genes are TRBV25-1 and TRBJ1-6; 7 bases agree with TRBD1. V shed 6 bases, J shed 9 bases, and the junction held 8 bases outside the gene matches. Germline lookup yields CDR1 MGHDK and CDR2 SYGVNS. The CDR3 is 14 residues long. CDR3 bases: TGTGCCAGCAGGGTAGACAGGGAAGGTTCACCCCTCCACTTT. Amino acids: CASRVDREGSPLHF.

The rearrangement links TRBV9 to TRBJ2-5, with D possibly being TRBD1 (5 bases). Germline CDR1 is SGDLS and CDR2 is YYNGEE. This CDR3 contains 13 residues. V lost 10 bases and J 1 base, leaving 14 bases between the germline ends. The CDR3 nucleotides are TGTGCCGGCAAAAGGACACCCCAAGAGACCCAGTACTTC. The encoded protein is CAGKRTPQETQYF.

This chain uses TRBV9 with TRBJ2-2; tentatively, D is TRBD2 (7 bases). V gave up 4 bases and J gave up 4 bases, with 11 bases separating them. The germline V gene encodes CDR1 SGDLS and CDR2 YYNGEE. The CDR3 spans 14 residues. The DNA for the CDR3 is TGTGCCAGCAGCACGAGGGGGGGCACCGGGGAGCTGTTTTTT. Translating it yields CASSTRGGTGELFF.

This clone was counted once. The chain has TRBV12-3 or TRBV12-4 and TRBJ2-1; the D is unclear. CDR3 length: 11 amino acids. Trimming stripped 5 bases from V and 4 bases from J, with 3 bases between. Written as DNA, the CDR3 is TGTGCCAGCAGTCTGTACAATGAGCAGTTCTTC. It codes for CASSLYNEQFF.

J is TRBJ2-7 and V is TRBV7-2; 13 nucleotides align to TRBD2. The CDR3 contains 15 residues. Germline V lookup: CDR1 SGHTA, CDR2 FQGNSA. V shed 4 bases, J shed 3 bases, and the junction held 3 bases outside the gene matches. This CDR3 reads CASSWTSGSLYEQYF. The CDR3 DNA reads as TGTGCCAGCAGCTGGACTAGCGGGAGCCTCTACGAGCAGTACTTC.

This chain connects TRBV4-3 to TRBJ2-1, with 7 bases lining up with TRBD2. V was clipped by 3 bases and J by 8 bases; unmatched bases: 10. Per the germline V gene, CDR1 is LGHNA and CDR2 is YSLEER. The CDR3 extends over 15 amino acids. This CDR3 is CASSQEGRDQDEQFF. The CDR3 coding sequence is TGCGCCAGCAGCCAGGAAGGGAGGGATCAGGATGAGCAGTTCTTC.

The chain has TRBV30 and TRBJ2-3, with D perhaps TRBD2 (6 bases). V lost 0 bases, J lost 4 bases, and 8 bases lay in between. This CDR3 is built from 13 residues. Germline V gene sequence: CDR1 GTSNPN, CDR2 SVGIG (reference sequence). CDR3 nucleotide sequence: TGTGCCTGGAGTGTTTGGGGGGCAGATACGCAGTATTTT. It is translated as CAWSVWGADTQYF.